A single sample gave rise to the 12 T cell receptor beta chains below, sequenced in a study of T-cell memory formation after mild COVID-19. TCRdb reprocessed the 5' RACE reads via MiXCR and lists one record per CDR3 protein. The sample has hundreds of thousands of distinct CDR3 sequences, approximately 15% seen once. The sequenced sample consisted of PBMCs or a T cell subset sorted from them (not recorded which). The receptors were gathered from an adult woman who had mild COVID-19 (a few samples of this study predate the infection). Cell type and time point are not known.

This chain uses TRBV18 with TRBJ2-3, with D maybe TRBD2 (5 bases). V was cut by 3 bases and J by 1 base, with 11 bases left in between. The CDR3 is 15 residues long. CDR1 is KGHSH and CDR2 is LQKENI in the germline V gene. CDR3 coding DNA: TGTGCCAGCTCACCTACTAGAGCCGGCACAGATACGCAGTATTTT. It encodes CASSPTRAGTDTQYF. The entire variable domain, with the rest obtained from reference TRBV18 and TRBJ2-3, is as follows: NAGVMQNPRHLVRRRGQEARLRCSPMKGHSHVYWYRQLPEEGLKFMVYLQKENIIDESGMPKERFSAEFPKEGPSILRIQQVVRGDSAAYFCASSPTRAGTDTQYFGPGTRLTVL.

This clonotype has a handful of counts. The chain carries TRBV7-9 and TRBJ1-5; 8 bases agree with TRBD1. The CDR3 length is 17 residues. J was trimmed by 4 bases and V by 3 bases; bases with no gene match: 11. The V gene's germline CDR1 is SEHNR and CDR2 FQNEAQ (reference sequence). The CDR3 here is CASSLVDRAGGNQPQHF. The CDR3 DNA sequence: TGTGCCAGCAGCTTGGTGGACAGGGCAGGAGGGAATCAGCCCCAGCATTTT.

This clonotype was observed a few times. The gene calls are TRBV7-9 and TRBJ2-3; perhaps TRBD2 as D (6 bases). V was trimmed by 1 base and J by 3 bases, leaving 11 bases between them. CDR3 length: 15 amino acids. Germline V gene data show CDR1 as SEHNR and CDR2 as FQNEAQ (reference sequence). In nucleotides, the CDR3 is TGTGCCAGCAGCTTAGTTGGGCTAGCGACAGATACGCAGTATTTT. Translated, it gives CASSLVGLATDTQYF.

The chain combines TRBV9 with TRBJ2-3, with D perhaps matching TRBD1 (6 bases). The germline V gene encodes CDR1 SGDLS and CDR2 YYNGEE. V was clipped by 3 bases and J by 0 bases, with 14 bases between them. The CDR3 sequence is 16 residues long. The CDR3 here is CASSARATGSTDTQYF. For the CDR3, the DNA is TGTGCCAGCAGCGCCCGGGCCACAGGGAGCACAGATACGCAGTATTTT.

This clonotype was observed at least ten times. V is TRBV24-1 and J is TRBJ1-1; TRBD1 matches 8 bases. This CDR3 has 15 residues. Germline V gene data show CDR1 as KGHDR and CDR2 as SFDVKD. V trimming: 5 bases; J trimming: 1 base; junction bases outside the gene matches: 5. CDR3 protein: CATSAATGANTEAFF. In DNA, the CDR3 is TGTGCCACCAGTGCCGCGACAGGGGCGAACACTGAAGCTTTCTTT.

The chain has TRBV7-9 and TRBJ2-3; 13 bases line up with TRBD2. Unmatched junction bases numbered 9, after V lost 5 bases and J lost 1 base. Germline lookup yields CDR1 SEHNR and CDR2 FQNEAQ (reference sequence). This CDR3 is 18 amino acids long. CDR3 loop: CASSLRLAGGIRTDTQYF. The CDR3 DNA reads TGTGCCAGCAGCCTCCGACTAGCGGGGGGAATTCGCACAGATACGCAGTATTTT. Based on the CDR3 plus reference TRBV7-9 and TRBJ2-3, the full variable domain is DTGVSQNPRHKITKRGQNVTFRCDPISEHNRLYWYRQTLGQGPEFLTYFQNEAQLEKSRLLSDRFSAERPKGSFSTLEIQRTEQGDSAMYLCASSLRLAGGIRTDTQYFGPGTRLTVL.

V gene TRBV5-1 combines with J gene TRBJ2-1; D perhaps matches TRBD1 (6 bases). V lost 7 bases to trimming and J lost 9 bases, with 17 bases between them. CDR1 and CDR2 from the germline V gene are SGHRS and YFSETQ. The CDR3 extends over 13 amino acids. Written as DNA, the CDR3 is TGCGCCAGCTCTTCTGGACAGTGGGCTGAGCAGTTCTTC. Translating it yields CASSSGQWAEQFF.

This clonotype has just a few counts. This chain connects TRBV15 to TRBJ1-4, with D possibly being TRBD1 (5 bases). V lost 1 base and J 7 bases, leaving 13 bases between the germline ends. This CDR3 region has 15 residues. Germline lookup yields CDR1 LNHNV and CDR2 YYDKDF (reference sequence). This CDR3 is CATSRAKGRGEKLFF. In DNA, the CDR3 is TGTGCCACCAGCAGAGCAAAGGGGCGGGGTGAAAAACTGTTTTTT.

The rearrangement uses TRBV5-1 and TRBJ2-4; D gene ambiguous. Germline CDR1 SGHRS, CDR2 YFSETQ. There are 14 residues in the CDR3. Trimming took off 4 bases at V and 6 bases at J, with 14 bases between the two ends. DNA of the CDR3: TGCGCCAGCAGCGAAGGACGGTCGCTAAACATTCAGTACTTC. It translates to CASSEGRSLNIQYF.

In its sample, this clonotype was seen a few times. The chain is built from TRBV29-1 and TRBJ2-7, with unresolved D. CDR1 is SQVTM, CDR2 ANQGSEA, per germline. This CDR3 has 14 amino acids. The germline V and J ends were trimmed by 4 bases and 0 bases, with 13 bases remaining between them. The CDR3 loop is CSVGGTINSYEQYF. The CDR3 coding sequence is TGCAGCGTTGGCGGCACAATCAACTCCTACGAGCAGTACTTC.

J is TRBJ1-1 and V is TRBV5-6; no reliable D call. V was shortened by 2 bases and J by 6 bases, with 8 bases between the two germline ends. Germline CDR1 and CDR2: SGHDT and YYEEEE. The CDR3 covers 12 residues. The CDR3 region is CASSFSRAEAFF. The CDR3 DNA follows: TGTGCCAGCAGCTTTTCGAGGGCTGAAGCTTTCTTT. Full variable domain (rest looked up from reference TRBV5-6 and TRBJ1-1): DAGVTQSPTHLIKTRGQQVTLRCSPKSGHDTVSWYQQALGQGPQFIFQYYEEEERQRGNFPDRFSGHQFPNYSSELNVNALLLGDSALYLCASSFSRAEAFFGQGTRLTVV.

The chain links TRBV5-1 to TRBJ1-1, with TRBD1 as a possible D gene (5 bases). The germline gives CDR1 SGHRS, CDR2 YFSETQ. The CDR3 is made up of 16 amino acids. V gave up 4 bases and J gave up 4 bases, with 20 bases separating them. The CDR3 DNA reads TGCGCCAGCAGCCTGGAACAGGTTCTTCGGGTCACTGAAGCTTTCTTT. Translation gives CASSLEQVLRVTEAFF.